This T cell receptor (beta chain) came from a study of T cells after posttransplantation cyclophosphamide. General observations from the study: TRB clonality was highly associated with recipient CMV seropositivity and reactivation. Blood and skin or GI T cell repertoires showed limited TRB overlap.

CDR1 is LNHDA, CDR2 SQIVND, per germline (reference sequence). The CDR3 has 18 residues. V was shortened by 1 base and J by 5 bases, with 20 bases between the two germline ends. Libraries were prepared by immunoSEQ multiplex PCR; TCRdb keeps only in-frame clonotypes and omits some of them. This sample has some 34,000 clones, with roughly 73% found just once. Treatment was busulfan-fludarabine conditioning, a marrow graft, and cyclophosphamide on days +3 and +4. Notes on this clone: Its antigen is not known.

The clonotype originates from a female patient aged 35-55 years who received an allogeneic stem cell transplant from a related donor, was CMV-positive, and had no GVHD. Among the T cells, some may be from the graft donor. V is TRBV19 and J is TRBJ2-2; possibly TRBD2 for D (7 bases). The starting material was CD4+ T cells sorted from blood, obtained 1,800 to 2,000 days after a stem cell transplant with posttransplant cyclophosphamide. CDR3 amino acids: CASSIVLWGGRGTGELFF. In DNA, the CDR3 is TGTGCCAGTAGTATAGTTCTCTGGGGGGGGCGAGGAACCGGGGAGCTGTTTTTT.